This T cell receptor (beta chain) was sequenced in a study of T cell repertoires in cytomegalovirus infection. Study background: Indications came from public TCR beta signatures; they pointed to CMV infection and to a matching HLA type.

Study-level results: HLA-C-restricted TCR beta clonotypes specific for CMV led the ex vivo response.

MiXCR, applied by TCRdb to the reads, yields one record per CDR3 protein. The repertoire holds under 350,000 distinct CDR3 sequences, with around a tenth as singletons. This clonotype was seen ten or more times. Its antigen is currently unknown. The sequence came from a human donor in good health (CMV status not recorded). Some clones in this sample may be carry-over from other donors' samples. The sample consisted of PBMCs.

This CDR3 reads CASSPLAGGPADTQYF. The DNA for the CDR3 is TGTGCCAGCTCACCCTTAGCGGGAGGGCCGGCAGATACGCAGTATTTT. The chain carries TRBV18 and TRBJ2-3, with TRBD2 matching over 11 bases. Unmatched junction bases numbered 6, after V lost 3 bases and J lost 4 bases. Looked up from germline, CDR1 is KGHSH and CDR2 is LQKENI. This CDR3 has 16 amino acids. The variable domain in full, with the rest retrieved from reference TRBV18 and TRBJ2-3, is NAGVMQNPRHLVRRRGQEARLRCSPMKGHSHVYWYRQLPEEGLKFMVYLQKENIIDESGMPKERFSAEFPKEGPSILRIQQVVRGDSAAYFCASSPLAGGPADTQYFGPGTRLTVL.